This T cell receptor beta chain was sequenced for a study of OX40 agonist ivuxolimab in advanced cancers. Study-wide context: Age averaged around 58 years (range roughly 23 to 90), and less than 85% were male. In three patients, partial responses were observed, one with hepatocellular carcinoma and two with cutaneous melanoma.

In the case of this clone: As yet, its antigen is unknown.

V was clipped by 0 bases and J by 0 bases, with 21 bases between them. The CDR3 runs to 19 residues. Germline V gives CDR1 SGHVS, CDR2 FNYEAQ. Researchers took blood at baseline, on cycle 4 day 1, and on cycle 7 day 1. Clones were read by immunoSEQ multiplex PCR, and TCRdb kept only the in-frame ones, dropping some. This table holds about 80,000 clones, approximately 84% found once. Overall study results and limits: Averaging showed that CD8+ T cells had more expanded clones than CD4+ did.

V and J are TRBV7-6 and TRBJ2-7, with TRBD2 as a possible D gene (5 bases). The source was CD4+ or CD8+ T cells sorted from blood, collected in a trial of the OX40 agonist ivuxolimab. This TCR was sampled from an adult with an advanced solid tumor such as melanoma, head and neck, liver or kidney cancer. The CDR3 nucleotides are TGTGCCAGCAGCTTAGCCCCTCCTTCTATAACGGGATTCTCCTACGAGCAGTACTTC. It translates to CASSLAPPSITGFSYEQYF.